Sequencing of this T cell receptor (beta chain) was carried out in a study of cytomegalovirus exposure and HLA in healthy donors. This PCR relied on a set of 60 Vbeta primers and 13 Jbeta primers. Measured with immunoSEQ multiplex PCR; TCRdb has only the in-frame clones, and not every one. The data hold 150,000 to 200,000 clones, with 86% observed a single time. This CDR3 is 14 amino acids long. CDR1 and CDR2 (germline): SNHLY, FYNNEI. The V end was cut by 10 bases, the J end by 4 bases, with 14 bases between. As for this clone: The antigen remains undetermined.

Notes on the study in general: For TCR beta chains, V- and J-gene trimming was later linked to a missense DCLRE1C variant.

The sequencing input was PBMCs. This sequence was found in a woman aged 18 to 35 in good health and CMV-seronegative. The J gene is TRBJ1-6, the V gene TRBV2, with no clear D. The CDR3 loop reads CATTSRYYNSPLHF. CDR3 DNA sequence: TGTGCCACCACGAGTCGCTATTATAATTCACCCCTCCACTTT. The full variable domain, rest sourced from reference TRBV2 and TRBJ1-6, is EPEVTQTPSHQVTQMGQEVILRCVPISNHLYFYWYRQILGQKVEFLVSFYNNEISEKSEIFDDQFSVERPDGSNFTLKIRSTKLEDSAMYFCATTSRYYNSPLHFGNGTRLTVT.